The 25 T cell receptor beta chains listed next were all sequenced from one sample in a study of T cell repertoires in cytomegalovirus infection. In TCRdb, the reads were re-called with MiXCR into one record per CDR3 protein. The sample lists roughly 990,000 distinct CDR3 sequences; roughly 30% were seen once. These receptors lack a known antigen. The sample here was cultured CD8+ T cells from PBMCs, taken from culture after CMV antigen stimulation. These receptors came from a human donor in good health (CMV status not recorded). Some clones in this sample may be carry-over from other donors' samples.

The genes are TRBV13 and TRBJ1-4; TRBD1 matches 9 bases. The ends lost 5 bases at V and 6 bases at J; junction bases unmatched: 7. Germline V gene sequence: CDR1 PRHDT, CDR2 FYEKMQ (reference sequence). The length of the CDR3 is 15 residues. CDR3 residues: CASSTRTGEDEKLFF. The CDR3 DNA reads TGTGCCAGCAGCACAAGGACAGGGGAGGATGAAAAACTGTTTTTT.

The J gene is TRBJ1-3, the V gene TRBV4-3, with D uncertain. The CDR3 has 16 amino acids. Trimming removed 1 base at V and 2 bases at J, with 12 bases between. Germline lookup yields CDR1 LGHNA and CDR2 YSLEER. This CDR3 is CASSQGDNLPGNTIYF. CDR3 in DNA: TGCGCCAGCAGCCAAGGAGATAACCTCCCTGGAAACACCATATATTTT.

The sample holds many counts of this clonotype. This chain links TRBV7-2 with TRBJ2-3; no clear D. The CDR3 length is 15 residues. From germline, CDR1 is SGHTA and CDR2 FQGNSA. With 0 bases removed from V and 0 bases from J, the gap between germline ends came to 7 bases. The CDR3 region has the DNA TGTGCCAGCAGCTTAGCGCTAACCAGCACAGATACGCAGTATTTT. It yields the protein CASSLALTSTDTQYF.

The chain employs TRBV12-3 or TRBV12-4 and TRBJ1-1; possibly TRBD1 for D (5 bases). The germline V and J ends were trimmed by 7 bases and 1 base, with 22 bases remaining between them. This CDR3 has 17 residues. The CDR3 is CASMGVEDWVPNTEAFF. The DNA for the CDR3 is TGTGCCAGCATGGGGGTAGAGGATTGGGTTCCGAACACTGAAGCTTTCTTT.

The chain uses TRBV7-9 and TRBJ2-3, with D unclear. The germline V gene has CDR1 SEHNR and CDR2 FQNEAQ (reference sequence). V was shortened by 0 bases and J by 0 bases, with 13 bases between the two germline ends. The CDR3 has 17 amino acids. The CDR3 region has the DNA TGTGCCAGCAGCTTAGCGCAAGGTAGCCTAAGCACAGATACGCAGTATTTT. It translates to CASSLAQGSLSTDTQYF.

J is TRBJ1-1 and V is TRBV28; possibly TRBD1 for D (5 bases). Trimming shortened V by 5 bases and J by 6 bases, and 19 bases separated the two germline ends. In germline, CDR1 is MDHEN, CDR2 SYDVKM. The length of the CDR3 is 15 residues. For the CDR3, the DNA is TGTGCCAGCAGTGATCCCATAGGGGTATCCGCTGAAGCTTTCTTT. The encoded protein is CASSDPIGVSAEAFF. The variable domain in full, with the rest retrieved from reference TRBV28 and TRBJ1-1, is DVKVTQSSRYLVKRTGEKVFLECVQDMDHENMFWYRQDPGLGLRLIYFSYDVKMKEKGDIPEGYSVSREKKERFSLILESASTNQTSMYLCASSDPIGVSAEAFFGQGTRLTVV.

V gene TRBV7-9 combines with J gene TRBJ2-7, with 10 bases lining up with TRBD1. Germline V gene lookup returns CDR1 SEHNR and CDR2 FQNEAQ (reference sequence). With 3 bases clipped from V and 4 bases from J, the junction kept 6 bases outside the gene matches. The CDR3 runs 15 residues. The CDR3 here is CASSFSRGQGYEQYF. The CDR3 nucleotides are TGTGCCAGCAGCTTCTCCCGGGGACAGGGGTACGAGCAGTACTTC.

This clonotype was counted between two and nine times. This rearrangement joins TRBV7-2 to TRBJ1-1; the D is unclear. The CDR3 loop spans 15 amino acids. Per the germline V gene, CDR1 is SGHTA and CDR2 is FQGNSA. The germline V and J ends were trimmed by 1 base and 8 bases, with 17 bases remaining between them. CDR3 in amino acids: CASSLVPGARPEAFF. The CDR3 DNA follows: TGTGCCAGCAGCTTAGTTCCTGGCGCCCGACCAGAAGCTTTCTTT.

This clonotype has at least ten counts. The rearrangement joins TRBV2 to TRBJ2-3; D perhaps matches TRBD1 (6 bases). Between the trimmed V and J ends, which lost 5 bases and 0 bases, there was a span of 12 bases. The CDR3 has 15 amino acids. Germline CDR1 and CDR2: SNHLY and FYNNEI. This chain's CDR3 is CASSPWTASTDTQYF. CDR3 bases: TGTGCCAGCAGTCCCTGGACAGCTAGCACAGATACGCAGTATTTT.

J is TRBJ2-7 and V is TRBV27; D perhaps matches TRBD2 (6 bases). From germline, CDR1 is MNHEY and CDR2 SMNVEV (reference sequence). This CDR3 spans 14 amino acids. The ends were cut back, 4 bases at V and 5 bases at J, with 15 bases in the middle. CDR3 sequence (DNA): TGTGCCAGCAGTTCAGGGACTCCCGCGGACGAGCAGTACTTC. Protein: CASSSGTPADEQYF.

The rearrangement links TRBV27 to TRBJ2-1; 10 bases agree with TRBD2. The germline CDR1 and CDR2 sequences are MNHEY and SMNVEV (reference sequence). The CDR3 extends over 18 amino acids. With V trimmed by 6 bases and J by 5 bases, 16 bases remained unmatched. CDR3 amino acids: CASRRAPELAGNNNEQFF. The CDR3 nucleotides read TGTGCCAGCAGACGGGCCCCGGAACTAGCGGGGAATAACAATGAGCAGTTCTTC.

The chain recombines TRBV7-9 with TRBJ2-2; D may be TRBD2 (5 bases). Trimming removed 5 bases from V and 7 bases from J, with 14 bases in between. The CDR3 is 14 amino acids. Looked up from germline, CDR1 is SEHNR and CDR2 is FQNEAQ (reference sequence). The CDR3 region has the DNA TGTGCCAGCAGCCCCTTAGAGGGAGTCGGGGAGCTGTTTTTT. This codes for CASSPLEGVGELFF.

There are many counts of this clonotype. The CDR3 DNA is TGTGCCAGCAGCTTATTCTCCCGGGACTTCCCTCGAGAGCAGTTCTTC. Translating gives CASSLFSRDFPREQFF. The rearrangement joins TRBV11-2 to TRBJ2-1; maybe TRBD2 (6 bases). Per germline, CDR1 SGHAT and CDR2 FQNNGV. The germline V and J ends were trimmed by 2 bases and 10 bases, with 21 bases remaining between them. This CDR3 contains 16 residues.

The CDR3 region has the DNA TGTGCCAGCAGTCAGGGGGACCACAATGAGCAGTTCTTC. This translates into CASSQGDHNEQFF. The chain recombines TRBV7-3 with TRBJ2-1; 7 positions agree with TRBD1. The CDR3 is 13 amino acids. Germline-derived CDR1 and CDR2 are SGHTA and FQGTGA. The junction had 4 bases not matched to a gene; V was cut back by 6 bases and J by 5 bases.

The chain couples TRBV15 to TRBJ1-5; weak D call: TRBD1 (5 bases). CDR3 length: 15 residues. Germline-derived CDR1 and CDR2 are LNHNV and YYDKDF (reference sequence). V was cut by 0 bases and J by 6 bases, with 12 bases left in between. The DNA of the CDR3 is TGTGCCACCAGCAGAGAGGGGGGTGGGTCTCAGCCCCAGCATTTT. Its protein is CATSREGGGSQPQHF.

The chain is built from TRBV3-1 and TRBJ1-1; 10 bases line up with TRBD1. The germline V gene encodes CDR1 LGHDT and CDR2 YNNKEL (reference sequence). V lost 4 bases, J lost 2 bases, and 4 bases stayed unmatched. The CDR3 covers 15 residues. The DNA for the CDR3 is TGTGCCAGCAGCCGACTGACAGGGGGCAACACTGAAGCTTTCTTT. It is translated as CASSRLTGGNTEAFF.

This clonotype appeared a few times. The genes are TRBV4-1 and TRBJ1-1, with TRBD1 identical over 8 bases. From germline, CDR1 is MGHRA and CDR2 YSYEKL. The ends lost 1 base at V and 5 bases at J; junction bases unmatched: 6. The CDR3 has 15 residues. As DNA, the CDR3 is TGCGCCAGCAGCCAAGCGTCGCAGGGGGCTACTGAAGCTTTCTTT. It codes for CASSQASQGATEAFF.

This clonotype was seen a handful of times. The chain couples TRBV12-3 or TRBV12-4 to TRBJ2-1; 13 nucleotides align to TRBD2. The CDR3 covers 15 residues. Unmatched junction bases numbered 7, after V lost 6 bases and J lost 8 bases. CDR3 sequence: CASRRTSGGLDEQFF. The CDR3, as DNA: TGTGCCAGCAGACGGACTAGCGGGGGTTTGGATGAGCAGTTCTTC.

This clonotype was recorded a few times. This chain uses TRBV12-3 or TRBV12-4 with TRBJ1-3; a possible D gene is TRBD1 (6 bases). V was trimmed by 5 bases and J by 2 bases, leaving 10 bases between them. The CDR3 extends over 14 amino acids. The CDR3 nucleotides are TGTGCCAGCAGTCCTACAGGGCCTGGAAACACCATATATTTT. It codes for CASSPTGPGNTIYF.

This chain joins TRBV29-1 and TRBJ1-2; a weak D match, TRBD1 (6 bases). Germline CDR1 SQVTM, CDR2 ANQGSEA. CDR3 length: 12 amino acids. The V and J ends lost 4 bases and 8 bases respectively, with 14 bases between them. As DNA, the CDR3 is TGCAGCGTTGTAAAGGGGGGAGGAGGCTACACCTTC. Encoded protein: CSVVKGGGGYTF.

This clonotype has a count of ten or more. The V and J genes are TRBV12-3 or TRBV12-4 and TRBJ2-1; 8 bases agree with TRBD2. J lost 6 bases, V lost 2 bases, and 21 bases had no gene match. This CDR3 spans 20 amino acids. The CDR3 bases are TGTGCCAGCAGTTTAAACCCCTCCCGGGTAGCGGGACTCATCGGCAATGAGCAGTTCTTC. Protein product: CASSLNPSRVAGLIGNEQFF.

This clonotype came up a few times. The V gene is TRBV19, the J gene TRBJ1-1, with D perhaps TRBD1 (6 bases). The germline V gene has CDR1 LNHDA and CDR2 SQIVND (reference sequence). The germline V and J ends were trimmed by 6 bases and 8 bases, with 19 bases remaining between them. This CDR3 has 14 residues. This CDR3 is CASSPTATGWEAFF. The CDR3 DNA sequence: TGTGCCAGTAGCCCCACCGCGACAGGCTGGGAAGCTTTCTTT.

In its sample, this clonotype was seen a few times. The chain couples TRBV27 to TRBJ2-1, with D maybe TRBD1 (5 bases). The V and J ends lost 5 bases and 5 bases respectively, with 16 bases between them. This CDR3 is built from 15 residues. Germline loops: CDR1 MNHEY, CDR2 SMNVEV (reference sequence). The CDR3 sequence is CASSTLYGQDNEQFF. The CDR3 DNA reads TGTGCCAGCAGTACTTTATACGGACAAGACAATGAGCAGTTCTTC.

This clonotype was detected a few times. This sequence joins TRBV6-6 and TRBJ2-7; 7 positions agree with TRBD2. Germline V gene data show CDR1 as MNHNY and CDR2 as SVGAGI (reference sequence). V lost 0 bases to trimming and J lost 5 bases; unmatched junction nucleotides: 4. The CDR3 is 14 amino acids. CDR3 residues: CASSYSERGDEQYF. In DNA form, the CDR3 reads TGTGCCAGCAGTTACTCGGAGCGGGGTGACGAGCAGTACTTC.

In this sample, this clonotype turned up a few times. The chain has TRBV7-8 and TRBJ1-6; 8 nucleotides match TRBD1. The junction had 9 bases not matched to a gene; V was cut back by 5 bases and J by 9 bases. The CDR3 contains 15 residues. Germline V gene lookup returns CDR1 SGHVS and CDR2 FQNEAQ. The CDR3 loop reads CASSPGQGEFSPLHF. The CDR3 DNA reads TGTGCCAGCAGCCCCGGACAGGGAGAGTTTTCACCCCTCCACTTT.